Below are 21 T cell receptor beta chains sequenced from a single sample in a study of regulatory T cells in long-lasting Graves disease. As to time point: persistent/refractory GD, antithyroid drugs over 5 years with positive TRAb. Following extraction of RNA from PBMCs, that RNA was used to make the TCR library. Library construction for TCR beta used iRepertoire HTBI primers and Arm-PCR of CDR3 regions. MiXCR was run by TCRdb on the multiplex PCR reads, yielding one entry per CDR3 protein. Here the sample spans around 400,000 distinct CDR3 sequences, roughly a quarter being singletons. The sequencing used peripheral blood mononuclear cells (PBMCs), collected when the disease was refractory, from a patient treated with antithyroid drugs. The receptors shown here come from a female donor with Graves disease.

V and J are TRBV15 and TRBJ2-2; D assignment may be TRBD1 or TRBD2 (5 bases each). The V gene lost 5 bases and the J gene lost 4 bases, with 14 bases spanning the gap. Germline values: CDR1 LNHNV, CDR2 YYDKDF (reference sequence). The CDR3 has 15 residues. The CDR3 DNA follows: TGTGCCACCAGCGGAGTCACCGGGGCCACCGGGGAGCTGTTTTTT. Translated: CATSGVTGATGELFF. The full variable domain, completed using reference TRBV15 and TRBJ2-2, is DAMVIQNPRYQVTQFGKPVTLSCSQTLNHNVMYWYQQKSSQAPKLLFHYYDKDFNNEADTPDNFQSRRPNTSFCFLDIRSPGLGDTAMYLCATSGVTGATGELFFGEGSRLTVL.

The rearrangement joins TRBV5-1 to TRBJ2-7; 7 bases are a match to TRBD2. Germline V gene data show CDR1 as SGHRS and CDR2 as YFSETQ. J was trimmed by 0 bases and V by 5 bases; bases with no gene match: 8. The CDR3 length is 15 residues. CDR3 protein: CASRRGTESSYEQYF. CDR3 bases: TGCGCCAGCAGGCGGGGGACCGAGAGCTCCTACGAGCAGTACTTC.

The rearrangement uses TRBV2 and TRBJ1-5, with D possibly matching TRBD1 (6 bases). CDR1 and CDR2 from the germline V gene are SNHLY and FYNNEI. Trimming cost V 4 bases and J 7 bases, with 14 bases left between them. The CDR3 consists of 14 residues. CDR3: CASSGGQRSQPQHF. The CDR3 nucleotides read TGTGCCAGCAGTGGGGGGCAGCGCAGCCAGCCCCAGCATTTT.

The chain carries TRBV13 and TRBJ1-6, with TRBD1 identical over 11 bases. CDR3 length: 16 amino acids. The germline gives CDR1 PRHDT, CDR2 FYEKMQ (reference sequence). Unmatched junction bases numbered 9, after V lost 5 bases and J lost 9 bases. The CDR3, as DNA: TGTGCCAGCAGCACGAGGACAGGGGGCTCGTCTTCACCCCTCCACTTT. Translating it yields CASSTRTGGSSSPLHF. The full variable domain, its missing parts supplied by reference TRBV13 and TRBJ1-6, is AAGVIQSPRHLIKEKRETATLKCYPIPRHDTVYWYQQGPGQDPQFLISFYEKMQSDKGSIPDRFSAQQFSDYHSELNMSSLELGDSALYFCASSTRTGGSSSPLHFGNGTRLTVT.

The chain employs TRBV20-1 and TRBJ2-1, with TRBD2 identical over 9 bases. Germline V gene data show CDR1 as DFQATT and CDR2 as SNEGSKA (reference sequence). The V gene end was trimmed by 1 base and the J gene end by 4 bases; junction bases not matched to a gene: 8. The CDR3 runs 16 residues. CDR3 sequence: CSARVPSGITYNEQFF. CDR3 coding DNA: TGCAGTGCTAGAGTCCCTAGCGGGATTACGTACAATGAGCAGTTCTTC.

This clonotype was observed at least ten times. The chain employs TRBV28 and TRBJ1-5; D uncertain. V gave up 6 bases and J gave up 2 bases, with 17 bases separating them. This CDR3 spans 16 amino acids. Looked up from germline, CDR1 is MDHEN and CDR2 is SYDVKM. The CDR3 region is CASSLFPGVGNQPQHF. As DNA, the CDR3 is TGTGCCAGCAGCCTGTTCCCCGGGGTGGGCAATCAGCCCCAGCATTTT.

This clonotype was seen only once. J is TRBJ2-5 and V is TRBV7-2; 10 nucleotides agree with TRBD2. CDR1 is SGHTA, CDR2 FQGNSA, per germline. The CDR3 contains 14 residues. With 5 bases clipped from V and 3 bases from J, the junction kept 3 bases outside the gene matches. The CDR3 sequence is CASSAAGGKETQYF. In DNA, the CDR3 is TGTGCCAGCAGCGCAGCGGGAGGGAAAGAGACCCAGTACTTC. Full variable domain (remainder filled in from reference TRBV7-2 and TRBJ2-5): GAGVSQSPSNKVTEKGKDVELRCDPISGHTALYWYRQSLGQGLEFLIYFQGNSAPDKSGLPSDRFSAERTGGSVSTLTIQRTQQEDSAVYLCASSAAGGKETQYFGPGTRLLVL.

This clonotype appeared many times. The chain uses TRBV2 and TRBJ2-7, with D unclear. V was cut by 7 bases and J by 0 bases, with 10 bases left in between. The germline V gene has CDR1 SNHLY and CDR2 FYNNEI. The CDR3 runs to 13 residues. CDR3 DNA sequence: TGTGCCAGCATGGGGTATAGCTCCTACGAGCAGTACTTC. Its translation: CASMGYSSYEQYF.

The genes are TRBV10-3 and TRBJ2-2, with 7 nucleotides matching TRBD1. Germline V gives CDR1 ENHRY, CDR2 SYGVKD. The J segment lost 7 bases and the V segment lost 7 bases, leaving 9 bases of the junction unmatched. The CDR3 spans 14 residues. The CDR3 nucleotides read TGTGCCATCAAAGACAGGGTGTTCGACGGGGAGCTGTTTTTT. Its translation: CAIKDRVFDGELFF.

The table lists this clonotype with a few counts. The V gene is TRBV19, the J gene TRBJ1-2, with no clear D. Germline V gene lookup returns CDR1 LNHDA and CDR2 SQIVND (reference sequence). CDR3 length: 12 amino acids. Trimming removed 3 bases at V and 4 bases at J, with 6 bases between. CDR3 sequence (DNA): TGTGCCAGTAGTATTGATGGCTATGGCTACACCTTC. It codes for CASSIDGYGYTF.

The V call is TRBV5-1, the J call TRBJ2-7; D not resolved. This CDR3 is built from 14 residues. Germline CDR1 is SGHRS and CDR2 is YFSETQ. V was cut by 4 bases and J by 2 bases, with 13 bases left in between. The CDR3 coding sequence is TGCGCCAGCAGCGTGATGGACGGCCCCTACGAGCAGTACTTC. It is translated as CASSVMDGPYEQYF. The full variable domain, rest sourced from reference TRBV5-1 and TRBJ2-7, is KAGVTQTPRYLIKTRGQQVTLSCSPISGHRSVSWYQQTPGQGLQFLFEYFSETQRNKGNFPGRFSGRQFSNSRSEMNVSTLELGDSALYLCASSVMDGPYEQYFGPGTRLTVT.

CDR3 region: CASNPDRSSYEQYF. CDR3 bases: TGTGCCAGCAACCCGGACAGGAGCTCCTACGAGCAGTACTTC. The chain couples TRBV7-9 to TRBJ2-7; TRBD1 matches at 7 bases. V dropped 7 bases and J dropped 0; count of bases not matched to a gene: 6. The CDR3 runs to 14 residues. CDR1 and CDR2 from the germline V gene are SEHNR and FQNEAQ (reference sequence).

The gene calls are TRBV27 and TRBJ2-4, with 10 bases matching TRBD2. V shed 7 bases and J 7 bases; nucleotides not matched to a gene: 7. This CDR3 comprises 14 residues. Germline V gives CDR1 MNHEY, CDR2 SMNVEV (reference sequence). For the CDR3, the DNA is TGTGCCAGCAACCAAGCGGGAGGGACGAACATTCAGTACTTC. Translated, it gives CASNQAGGTNIQYF.

The chain combines TRBV5-1 with TRBJ2-2; tentatively, D is TRBD2 (6 bases). V dropped 0 bases and J dropped 6 bases, with 12 bases sitting between them. The CDR3 covers 15 residues. Germline CDR1 SGHRS, CDR2 YFSETQ. In nucleotides, the CDR3 is TGCGCCAGCAGCTTGGACGGGAGAATCTCCGGGGAGCTGTTTTTT. This sequence encodes CASSLDGRISGELFF. Filled out from reference TRBV5-1 and TRBJ2-2, the complete variable domain reads KAGVTQTPRYLIKTRGQQVTLSCSPISGHRSVSWYQQTPGQGLQFLFEYFSETQRNKGNFPGRFSGRQFSNSRSEMNVSTLELGDSALYLCASSLDGRISGELFFGEGSRLTVL.

In regard to this clonotype: One end of the junction does not line up with germline, which may come from a read error. The CDR3 region is CSARDTGIPSF. DNA for the CDR3: TGCAGTGCTAGAGATACGGGGATTCCAAGCTTC. The chain has TRBV20-1 and TRBJ2-7; D is possibly TRBD2 (5 bases). There are 11 residues in the CDR3. Germline lookup yields CDR1 DFQATT and CDR2 SNEGSKA (reference sequence).

This clonotype was counted many times. The chain links TRBV28 to TRBJ2-2; 9 positions match TRBD1. The germline CDR1 and CDR2 sequences are MDHEN and SYDVKM. With V trimmed by 6 bases and J by 6 bases, 8 bases remained unmatched. The CDR3 is 15 amino acids. The CDR3 is CASREGQGRAGELFF. In DNA form, the CDR3 reads TGTGCCAGCAGAGAGGGACAGGGCCGGGCCGGGGAGCTGTTTTTT.

This clonotype was found once. The chain has TRBV27 and TRBJ2-3, with 8 positions matching TRBD1. The length of the CDR3 is 17 residues. V shed 3 bases and J 1 base; nucleotides not matched to a gene: 9. In germline, CDR1 is MNHEY, CDR2 SMNVEV (reference sequence). CDR3 sequence reads: CASSFQGAFGGTDTQYF. In DNA, the CDR3 is TGTGCCAGCAGTTTTCAGGGGGCGTTCGGTGGCACAGATACGCAGTATTTT.

The V call is TRBV19, the J call TRBJ1-6; 8 bases are a match to TRBD1. Unmatched junction bases numbered 9, after V lost 10 bases and J lost 7 bases. The CDR3 covers 14 residues. The V gene's germline CDR1 is LNHDA and CDR2 SQIVND (reference sequence). The CDR3 bases are TGTGCCACCAGGACAGGGCTTCGGAATTCACCCCTCCACTTT. It encodes CATRTGLRNSPLHF.

This clonotype has just a few counts. The chain employs TRBV25-1 and TRBJ2-5; 8 positions agree with TRBD1. The CDR3 spans 15 residues. Unmatched junction bases numbered 5, after V lost 1 base and J lost 4 bases. CDR1 is MGHDK and CDR2 is SYGVNS in the germline V gene. CDR3 protein: CASSEFGTGRETQYF. The CDR3 nucleotides are TGTGCCAGCAGTGAATTTGGGACAGGTAGAGAGACCCAGTACTTC.

The chain carries TRBV20-1 and TRBJ2-2, with 11 bases that match TRBD1. Trimming took 6 bases from V and 1 from J; bases not matched to a gene: 13. The germline gives CDR1 DFQATT, CDR2 SNEGSKA (reference sequence). This CDR3 is 18 amino acids long. DNA of the CDR3: TGCAGTGCCCAAGGCGTCTGGACAGGGGGCGAGAACACCGGGGAGCTGTTTTTT. Amino acids: CSAQGVWTGGENTGELFF.

This clonotype has more than one count but fewer than ten. V usage is TRBV3-1 and J usage is TRBJ2-5; 7 positions match TRBD2. Per the germline V gene, CDR1 is LGHDT and CDR2 is YNNKEL (reference sequence). V gave up 0 bases and J gave up 5 bases; unmatched junction bases: 6. The CDR3 extends over 15 amino acids. CDR3 amino acids: CASSQEGAGRETQYF. In DNA form, the CDR3 reads TGTGCCAGCAGCCAAGAAGGGGCCGGGAGGGAGACCCAGTACTTC.